This entry lists 30 T cell receptor beta chains sequenced from one sample in a study of blood T cell repertoires in COVID-19. Produced via immunoSEQ multiplex PCR; TCRdb's table is partial and in-frame only. Of about 230,000 clones listed, 70% to 90% are singletons. The sequencing sample was made of peripheral blood. The receptors were gathered from a man aged 40-55 years with acute or convalescent COVID-19.

This clone was seen once. V gene TRBV4-1 combines with J gene TRBJ1-2; D is unclear. Trimming stripped 1 base from V and 8 bases from J, with 17 bases between. Germline V gene lookup returns CDR1 MGHRA and CDR2 YSYEKL. CDR3 length equals 15 residues. CDR3 region: CASSQATYPYLGYTF. The CDR3 DNA reads as TGCGCCAGCAGCCAAGCGACATATCCCTACCTAGGCTACACCTTC.

The chain uses TRBV6-5 and TRBJ2-5; TRBD2 matches at 7 bases. This CDR3 has 13 residues. Trimming cost V 5 bases and J 7 bases; bases outside gene matches: 7. Looked up from germline, CDR1 is MNHEY and CDR2 is SVGAGI. The CDR3 loop reads CASSRSGEGTQYF. The CDR3 nucleotides are TGTGCCAGCAGTCGCAGCGGGGAGGGGACCCAGTACTTC.

This chain links TRBV14 with TRBJ1-1, with 7 bases aligning to TRBD1. This CDR3 has 15 residues. Trimming at V came to 4 bases and at J to 0 bases, leaving 5 bases not matched to a gene. The V gene's germline CDR1 is SGHDN and CDR2 FVKESK. CDR3 sequence reads: CASSLRTGLNTEAFF. The CDR3 region has the DNA TGTGCCAGCAGCCTCCGGACAGGCCTGAACACTGAAGCTTTCTTT.

The chain couples TRBV19 to TRBJ2-7, with TRBD2 identical over 8 bases. This CDR3 has 15 residues. The germline V gene has CDR1 LNHDA and CDR2 SQIVND (reference sequence). The V gene end was trimmed by 8 bases and the J gene end by 5 bases; junction bases not matched to a gene: 14. The CDR3 protein is CASSYGGGRVDEQYF. CDR3 bases: TGTGCCAGTTCCTACGGCGGGGGGCGAGTAGACGAGCAGTACTTC.

Only one count was recorded for this clone. The chain links TRBV5-1 to TRBJ1-2; 8 bases map to TRBD1. Germline loops: CDR1 SGHRS, CDR2 YFSETQ. The J segment lost 6 bases and the V segment lost 5 bases, leaving 12 bases of the junction unmatched. The CDR3 contains 15 residues. The CDR3 region is CASRQTTGAENGYTF. The CDR3, as DNA: TGCGCCAGCAGGCAAACGACAGGGGCGGAGAATGGCTACACCTTC. The full variable domain, rest sourced from reference TRBV5-1 and TRBJ1-2, is KAGVTQTPRYLIKTRGQQVTLSCSPISGHRSVSWYQQTPGQGLQFLFEYFSETQRNKGNFPGRFSGRQFSNSRSEMNVSTLELGDSALYLCASRQTTGAENGYTFGSGTRLTVV.

This clone came up a few times. The chain joins TRBV18 to TRBJ1-1; 7 bases agree with TRBD1. Germline values: CDR1 KGHSH, CDR2 LQKENI. The V segment lost 2 bases and the J segment 0 bases; nucleotides outside the gene matches: 9. The CDR3 is 17 amino acids. In DNA, the CDR3 is TGTGCCAGCTCACCAGTAGGGGGCGCGGTCGTGAACACTGAAGCTTTCTTT. Translation: CASSPVGGAVVNTEAFF.

The rearrangement joins TRBV11-2 to TRBJ2-2; 7 bases fit TRBD1. V shed 3 bases and J 6 bases; nucleotides not matched to a gene: 10. This CDR3 region has 16 residues. The germline gives CDR1 SGHAT, CDR2 FQNNGV. CDR3 in DNA: TGTGCCAGCAGCTTGTTACAGGGGAAAAGAGCCGGGGAGCTGTTTTTT. This codes for CASSLLQGKRAGELFF.

A word on this clone: Other DNA sequences in the sample encode the same CDR3. The chain is built from TRBV5-6 and TRBJ1-2; no clear D gene. Germline lookup yields CDR1 SGHDT and CDR2 YYEEEE. This CDR3 is built from 13 residues. The ends were cut back, 0 bases at V and 2 bases at J, with 5 bases in the middle. CDR3 DNA sequence: TGTGCCAGCAGCTTGGGGCAGAACTATGGCTACACCTTC. Translation gives CASSLGQNYGYTF.

This clone is a singleton in its sample. The rearrangement joins TRBV6-1 to TRBJ1-5; the match to TRBD1 covers 8 bases. CDR3 length: 15 residues. Trimming cost V 3 bases and J 5 bases; bases outside gene matches: 6. Germline assignment: CDR1 MNHNS and CDR2 SASEGT. The CDR3 DNA reads as TGTGCCAGCAGTGATTGGACAGGGAGCGATCAGCCCCAGCATTTT. Translating it yields CASSDWTGSDQPQHF.

This clone was observed a single time. The rearrangement uses TRBV5-1 and TRBJ1-1, with D perhaps TRBD1 (6 bases). The CDR3 spans 13 residues. CDR1 is SGHRS, CDR2 YFSETQ, per germline. The germline V and J ends were trimmed by 7 bases and 2 bases, with 12 bases remaining between them. Here the CDR3 DNA reads TGCGCCAGCGCTGAACAGGGAAACACTGAAGCTTTCTTT. Its protein product is CASAEQGNTEAFF. The complete variable domain, with remaining parts taken from reference TRBV5-1 and TRBJ1-1, reads KAGVTQTPRYLIKTRGQQVTLSCSPISGHRSVSWYQQTPGQGLQFLFEYFSETQRNKGNFPGRFSGRQFSNSRSEMNVSTLELGDSALYLCASAEQGNTEAFFGQGTRLTVV.

This clone showed up just once. V and J are TRBV4-3 and TRBJ2-2, with 10 bases fitting TRBD2. Trimming took 4 bases from V and 4 from J; bases not matched to a gene: 9. The CDR3 length is 17 residues. Germline V CDR1 and CDR2: LGHNA, YSLEER. CDR3 loop: CASSRDLAGAITGELFF. DNA of the CDR3: TGCGCCAGCAGCCGAGATCTAGCGGGGGCCATCACCGGGGAGCTGTTTTTT.

DNA for the CDR3: TGTGCCAGCTCACTTACTAGCGGGGGCTACAATGAGCAGTTCTTC. It is translated as CASSLTSGGYNEQFF. This chain joins TRBV18 and TRBJ2-1; TRBD2 aligns across 11 bases. V lost 4 bases to trimming and J lost 3 bases; unmatched junction nucleotides: 2. Per the germline V gene, CDR1 is KGHSH and CDR2 is LQKENI. CDR3 size: 15 residues.

The rearrangement uses TRBV6-5 and TRBJ1-5, with a tentative D call TRBD1 (6 bases). V was pared by 5 bases and J by 3 bases, with 11 bases between. Germline loops: CDR1 MNHEY, CDR2 SVGAGI. This CDR3 is 14 amino acids long. The CDR3: CASSPGQYNQPQHF. Here the CDR3 DNA reads TGTGCCAGCAGTCCCGGACAGTACAATCAGCCCCAGCATTTT.

The chain has TRBV9 and TRBJ2-7; 7 positions match TRBD1. The CDR3 extends over 15 amino acids. In germline, CDR1 is SGDLS, CDR2 YYNGEE. Losses at the gene ends were 4 bases for V and 8 bases for J; bases not matched to a gene: 15. The CDR3 sequence: CASSLRPGQPVKQYF. CDR3 bases: TGTGCCAGCAGCCTCCGACCGGGACAGCCCGTCAAGCAGTACTTC.

The J gene is TRBJ1-6, the V gene TRBV19; D might be TRBD1 (5 bases). The CDR3 length is 16 residues. V was shortened by 3 bases and J by 8 bases, with 17 bases between the two germline ends. CDR1 is LNHDA, CDR2 SQIVND, per germline (reference sequence). The CDR3: CASSMGYGGSDSPLHF. DNA for the CDR3: TGTGCCAGTAGTATGGGATACGGGGGTTCGGATTCACCCCTCCACTTT.

This chain joins TRBV23-1 and TRBJ1-1, with 9 bases lining up with TRBD1. TRBV23-1 is noted as an ORF with a role that remains uncertain. The CDR3 spans 16 residues. The V segment lost 4 bases and the J segment 1 base; nucleotides outside the gene matches: 7. As DNA, the CDR3 is TGCGCCAGCAGTCCAACAGGGGGCGTGGGGAACACTGAAGCTTTCTTT. The encoded protein is CASSPTGGVGNTEAFF.

The rearrangement links TRBV28 to TRBJ2-7; D gene unclear. CDR3 length: 13 amino acids. V was clipped by 4 bases and J by 0 bases, with 7 bases between them. CDR1 is MDHEN and CDR2 is SYDVKM in the germline V gene. As DNA, the CDR3 is TGTGCCAGCAGTTGGGCTCGCTCCTACGAGCAGTACTTC. This encodes CASSWARSYEQYF.

The sample holds one count of this clone. V gene TRBV2 combines with J gene TRBJ2-1; 8 bases line up with TRBD2. The ends lost 7 bases at V and 14 bases at J; junction bases unmatched: 7. CDR1 and CDR2 (germline): SNHLY, FYNNEI. This CDR3 region has 11 residues. The CDR3 nucleotides are TGTGCCAGCAAATTCGAGACTAGCGAGTTCTTC. This translates into CASKFETSEFF.

J is TRBJ1-5 and V is TRBV7-9; a weak D match, TRBD1 (5 bases). V was clipped by 5 bases and J by 4 bases, with 15 bases between them. Germline loops: CDR1 SEHNR, CDR2 FQNEAQ (reference sequence). This CDR3 spans 15 amino acids. CDR3: CASSPIGTLNQPQHF. CDR3 nucleotides: TGTGCCAGCAGCCCGATCGGGACTTTGAATCAGCCCCAGCATTTT.

V is TRBV21-1 and J is TRBJ1-2. TRBV21-1 is a pseudogene locus. The CDR3 consists of 11 residues. The CDR3 DNA sequence: TGTGCCACCCCGGGGAACTATGGCTACACCTTC. Residues: CATPGNYGYTF.

This chain links TRBV4-2 with TRBJ2-7; weak D call: TRBD1 (5 bases). Trimming shortened V by 2 bases and J by 2 bases, and 7 bases separated the two germline ends. The length of the CDR3 is 13 residues. Germline CDR1 and CDR2: LGHNA and YNFKEQ. The CDR3 DNA reads TGTGCCAGCAGCCAATACAGGACCTACGAGCAGTACTTC. Encoded protein: CASSQYRTYEQYF.

The rearrangement uses TRBV2 and TRBJ1-2, with D possibly being TRBD1 (5 bases). Germline CDR1 reads SNHLY; CDR2 reads FYNNEI. Trimming removed 7 bases from V and 2 bases from J, with 17 bases in between. CDR3 length: 15 residues. The CDR3: CASTIARVGNYGYTF. In nucleotides, the CDR3 is TGTGCCAGCACTATAGCCAGGGTGGGGAACTATGGCTACACCTTC.

The chain has TRBV27 and TRBJ1-1; possible D gene TRBD1, 5 bases. The germline V gene encodes CDR1 MNHEY and CDR2 SMNVEV (reference sequence). The V gene lost 4 bases and the J gene lost 5 bases, with 11 bases spanning the gap. This CDR3 has 13 amino acids. As DNA, the CDR3 is TGTGCCAGCAGTTCGAGGACAATGACTGAAGCTTTCTTT. It specifies CASSSRTMTEAFF.

This chain links TRBV9 with TRBJ2-7; 7 nucleotides agree with TRBD2. Germline CDR1 and CDR2: SGDLS and YYNGEE. The CDR3 runs to 14 residues. V lost 3 bases to trimming and J lost 1 base; unmatched junction nucleotides: 4. CDR3 coding DNA: TGTGCCAGCAGCGCTAGGGAGGGTTCCTACGAGCAGTACTTC. Translation gives CASSAREGSYEQYF.

CDR3: CSVDRAGGGLTDTQYF. DNA of the CDR3: TGCAGCGTTGATAGGGCGGGCGGGGGCCTCACAGATACGCAGTATTTT. This chain uses TRBV29-1 with TRBJ2-3, with a possible D match to TRBD2 (7 bases). V was shortened by 3 bases and J by 2 bases, with 18 bases between the two germline ends. The germline CDR1 and CDR2 sequences are SQVTM and ANQGSEA. The CDR3 is 16 residues long.

The V gene is TRBV5-6, the J gene TRBJ1-5; 7 bases match TRBD1. From germline, CDR1 is SGHDT and CDR2 YYEEEE. V was pared by 3 bases and J by 4 bases, with 7 bases of the junction left unmatched. The CDR3 covers 15 residues. In DNA form, the CDR3 reads TGTGCCAGCAGCTCGACAGGGACCCCAAATCAGCCCCAGCATTTT. It yields the protein CASSSTGTPNQPQHF.

The chain is built from TRBV11-2 and TRBJ2-2, with TRBD1 as a possible D gene (6 bases). This CDR3 region has 14 residues. Germline V gene lookup returns CDR1 SGHAT and CDR2 FQNNGV. V was cut by 0 bases and J by 7 bases, with 9 bases left in between. The CDR3 spells CASSLDGDNGELFF. CDR3 bases: TGTGCCAGCAGCTTAGATGGGGACAACGGGGAGCTGTTTTTT.

The chain has TRBV19 and TRBJ2-3; D is perhaps TRBD1 (6 bases). This CDR3 spans 16 amino acids. Trimming took 1 base from V and 5 from J, leaving 16 bases between them. Germline V CDR1 and CDR2: LNHDA, SQIVND (reference sequence). CDR3 in amino acids: CASSIGKAGAGDTQYF. The DNA of the CDR3 is TGTGCCAGTAGTATAGGAAAGGCAGGGGCAGGAGATACGCAGTATTTT.

The J gene is TRBJ2-5, the V gene TRBV2; D unresolved. Germline-derived CDR1 and CDR2 are SNHLY and FYNNEI. This CDR3 is 13 amino acids long. Trimming pared 4 bases from V and 2 bases from J, leaving 8 bases between. As DNA, the CDR3 is TGTGCCAGCAGTGCTCAGATACAAGAGACCCAGTACTTC. It is translated as CASSAQIQETQYF.

The V call is TRBV2, the J call TRBJ2-7; D perhaps matches TRBD1 (5 bases). Looked up from germline, CDR1 is SNHLY and CDR2 is FYNNEI. V was cut by 2 bases and J by 4 bases, with 12 bases left in between. CDR3 length: 14 amino acids. CDR3 in DNA: TGTGCCAGCAGTGAAAACCAGGGTCGGTACGAGCAGTACTTC. Protein product: CASSENQGRYEQYF.